This TCR beta chain was sequenced for a study of T cell repertoires in cytomegalovirus infection. At the level of the study: Public TCR beta signatures marked donors with CMV infection and the matching HLA.

Germline-derived CDR1 and CDR2 are SGDLS and YYNGEE. V lost 4 bases to trimming and J lost 7 bases, with 11 bases between them. The CDR3 runs to 13 residues. Points from the study as a whole: Adding up the frequency of public TCR beta families identified people who carried CMV plus the relevant HLA.

About this clonotype: Its antigen is unknown.

TCRdb re-derived calls from the reads in MiXCR, one entry per CDR3 protein. The sample holds about 830,000 distinct CDR3 sequences, 30% to 35% seen once. The source material was cultured CD8+ T cells from PBMCs, sampled from culture after CMV antigen stimulation. This TCR was sampled from a human donor in good health (CMV status not recorded). Some clones in this sample may be carry-over from other donors' samples. V usage is TRBV9 and J usage is TRBJ2-2; D gene ambiguous. The CDR3 here is CASSPDSSGELFF. The DNA of the CDR3 is TGTGCCAGCAGCCCAGACTCCAGCGGGGAGCTGTTTTTT.